This TCR beta chain was documented in a study of early T cells in non-severe SARS-CoV-2 infection. Unique molecular identifiers tagged individual cDNA molecules. TCRdb ran MiXCR on the 5' RACE reads and lists one entry per CDR3 protein. Seen here are roughly 28,000 distinct CDR3 sequences, around 4.5% observed once, and the top ten hold 11%. Study observations and caveats: Missing private and CD4 specificities, VDJdb matching favored anti-spike CD8 responses.

The CDR3 length is 14 residues. Germline-derived CDR1 and CDR2 are SQVTM and ANQGSEA. V lost 5 bases, J lost 3 bases, and 7 bases stayed unmatched. The table lists this clonotype with many counts. Its antigen remains unknown. Sequencing was done on a sample of whole blood. This receptor was identified in an adult who was a healthcare worker with PCR-confirmed SARS-CoV-2 infection or an uninfected control (not recorded which). The J gene is TRBJ2-1, the V gene TRBV29-1; 7 bases line up with TRBD2. In DNA form, the CDR3 reads TGCAGCGTTCTACTAGCGACGATCTACAATGAGCAGTTCTTC. Translated, it gives CSVLLATIYNEQFF.